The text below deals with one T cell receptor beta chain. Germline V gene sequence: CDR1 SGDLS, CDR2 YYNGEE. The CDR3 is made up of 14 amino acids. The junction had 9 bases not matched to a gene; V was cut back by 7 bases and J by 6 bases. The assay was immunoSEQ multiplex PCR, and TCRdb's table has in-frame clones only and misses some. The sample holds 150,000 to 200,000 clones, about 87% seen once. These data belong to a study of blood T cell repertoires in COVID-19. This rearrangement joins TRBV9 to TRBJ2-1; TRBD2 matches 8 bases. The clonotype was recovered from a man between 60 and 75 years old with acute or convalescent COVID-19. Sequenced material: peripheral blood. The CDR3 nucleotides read TGTGCCAGCGGTCGGGGACTAGAGGCCAATGAGCAGTTCTTC. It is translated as CASGRGLEANEQFF. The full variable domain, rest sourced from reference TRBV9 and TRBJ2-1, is DSGVTQTPKHLITATGQRVTLRCSPRSGDLSVYWYQQSLDQGLQFLIQYYNGEERAKGNILERFSAQQFPDLHSELNLSSLELGDSALYFCASGRGLEANEQFFGPGTRLTVL.